Shown below are 6 T cell receptor beta chains from a single sample sequenced in a study of blood T cell repertoires in COVID-19. Sequenced by immunoSEQ multiplex PCR; TCRdb stores in-frame clones only, minus some. The sample consists of some 230,000 clones, under 90% of them appearing once. The sequenced sample consisted of peripheral blood. The receptors stem from a woman aged 55-69 years who had recovered from COVID-19.

Concerning this clone itself: Relative to the germline gene, one junction end is altered; a read error may explain this. This chain uses TRBV2 with TRBJ1-4; 11 positions match TRBD1. This CDR3 has 11 amino acids. Germline CDR1 SNHLY, CDR2 FYNNEI. The CDR3 DNA follows: TGTGCCAGCAGTGATTCCGGGACAGGGGGTTTT. This translates into CASSDSGTGGF.

This clone was recorded once. The rearrangement links TRBV5-1 to TRBJ1-2; D is undetermined. Germline values: CDR1 SGHRS, CDR2 YFSETQ. This CDR3 has 14 amino acids. V dropped 1 base and J dropped 1 base, with 8 bases sitting between them. CDR3 nucleotide sequence: TGCGCCAGCAGCTTGACCGGGTTTAACTATGGCTACACCTTC. This gives the protein CASSLTGFNYGYTF. Drawing the rest from reference TRBV5-1 and TRBJ1-2, the complete variable domain is KAGVTQTPRYLIKTRGQQVTLSCSPISGHRSVSWYQQTPGQGLQFLFEYFSETQRNKGNFPGRFSGRQFSNSRSEMNVSTLELGDSALYLCASSLTGFNYGYTFGSGTRLTVV.

The sample holds a few counts of this clone. J is TRBJ1-1 and V is TRBV5-1; maybe TRBD1 (6 bases). The V and J ends lost 3 bases and 1 base respectively, with 13 bases between them. The length of the CDR3 is 15 residues. In germline, CDR1 is SGHRS, CDR2 YFSETQ. The CDR3 here is CASSSSLTGNTEAFF. CDR3 DNA sequence: TGCGCCAGCAGCTCATCCCTGACAGGGAACACTGAAGCTTTCTTT. Combining the CDR3 with reference TRBV5-1 and TRBJ1-1 gives the whole variable domain KAGVTQTPRYLIKTRGQQVTLSCSPISGHRSVSWYQQTPGQGLQFLFEYFSETQRNKGNFPGRFSGRQFSNSRSEMNVSTLELGDSALYLCASSSSLTGNTEAFFGQGTRLTVV.

The chain joins TRBV5-1 to TRBJ2-5; the D is unclear. Trimming left V 0 bases short and J 6 bases short, with 9 bases between. This CDR3 region has 13 residues. Germline CDR1 is SGHRS and CDR2 is YFSETQ. This CDR3 is CASSLDLPQTQYF. CDR3 in DNA: TGCGCCAGCAGCTTGGATCTACCCCAGACCCAGTACTTC.

V usage is TRBV27 and J usage is TRBJ2-7; D gene uncertain. V was pared by 4 bases and J by 11 bases, with 18 bases between. The CDR3 length is 13 residues. Germline assignment: CDR1 MNHEY and CDR2 SMNVEV (reference sequence). This CDR3 is CASSSTPSLVEYF. CDR3 DNA sequence: TGTGCCAGCAGTTCCACCCCCTCTCTAGTGGAGTACTTC.

This clone has ten or more counts. The rearrangement joins TRBV14 to TRBJ1-4, with TRBD1 matching 8 bases. The CDR3 extends over 16 amino acids. J was trimmed by 7 bases and V by 4 bases; bases with no gene match: 11. The germline V gene has CDR1 SGHDN and CDR2 FVKESK. The CDR3 is CASSLSQGALGEKLFF. In DNA, the CDR3 is TGTGCCAGCAGCCTTTCCCAGGGGGCGTTGGGTGAAAAACTGTTTTTT.